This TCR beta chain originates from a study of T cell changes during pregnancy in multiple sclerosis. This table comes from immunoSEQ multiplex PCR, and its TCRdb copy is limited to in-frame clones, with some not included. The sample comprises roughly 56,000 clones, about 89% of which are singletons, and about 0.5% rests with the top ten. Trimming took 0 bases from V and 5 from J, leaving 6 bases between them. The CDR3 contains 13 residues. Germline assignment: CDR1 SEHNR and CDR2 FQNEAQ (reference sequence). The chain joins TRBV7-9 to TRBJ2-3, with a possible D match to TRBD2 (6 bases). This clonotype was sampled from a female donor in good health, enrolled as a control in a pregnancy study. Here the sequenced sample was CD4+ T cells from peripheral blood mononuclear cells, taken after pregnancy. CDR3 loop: CASSLAGGDTQYF. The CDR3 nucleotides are TGTGCCAGCAGCTTAGCCGGGGGAGATACGCAGTATTTT.